This T cell receptor (beta chain) originates from a study of metastatic and nonmetastatic thyroid tumors. Study in general: A comparison of repertoires was made across blood and tumor or nodule tissue from malignant and benign thyroid patients.

In germline, CDR1 is SGHNT, CDR2 YENEEA. V lost 1 base and J lost 3, with 9 bases in between. CDR3 size: 14 residues. A few counts support this clone. The antigen is unknown. Patients underwent thyroid surgery, and none had received any treatment before it. Per the original methods: Building a distant-metastasis classifier for papillary thyroid cancer drew on CDR3 differences across clinicopathological groups. TCRdb reanalyzed the PCR reads via MiXCR. For this entry, the V and J calls and clone size follow TCRdb and not the study's own pipeline. Counted here are more than 35,000 clones, roughly 17% occurring once; the ten biggest clones make up 6.2%. The study, taken as a whole, reports: When malignant thyroid tumors were compared with benign nodules, TCR beta diversity was reportedly significantly higher in the malignant tumors. This held in both blood and tumor samples.

The clonotype comes from a male donor with papillary thyroid cancer or a benign thyroid nodule (not recorded which). Some clones in this sample may be carry-over from other donors' samples. The gene calls are TRBV11-3 and TRBJ1-2; TRBD1 is a possible D gene (6 bases). The sample consisted of blood. This CDR3 is CASSLGQVDYGYTF. CDR3 bases: TGTGCCAGCAGCTTAGGACAGGTAGACTATGGCTACACCTTC.